This TCR beta chain was found in a study of T cell repertoires in breast cancer (dated by TCRdb to 2016 to 2017). For context, the study as a whole: Tumors, lymph nodes and peripheral blood lymphocytes from breast cancer patients were profiled in the study, along with peripheral blood from healthy control donors. Most of the roughly 21 patient tumors analyzed for shared TCRs were ER+/PR+. The controls were nine healthy donors whose age range was similar to that of the patients. On average, sequencing produced roughly 470,000 sequences per sample and about 10 reads per input cell. Because breast cancer has a low mutational burden and rarely has common mutations, the study reasoned that TCRs shared between breast cancer patients would target shared antigens. Tumors and tumor-involved lymph nodes were minced and digested with Liberase and DNase, then filtered through 70-um and 40-um filters. Tumor-free lymph nodes were processed with no enzymatic digestion, and blood samples were separated using Ficoll.

The study used an expanded emulsion RT-PCR method with primers for all TCR V genes to analyze paired alpha-beta TCRs of CD8+ T cells. Before emulsion RT-PCR, CD8+ T cells were isolated with a CD8 positive selection kit and incubated overnight in about 9.1 IU/mL IL-2. The library was generated by emulsion pairing. Unpaired genes were suppressed by a second nested PCR with blocking oligos, after which a third nested PCR added Illumina adaptors and barcodes. Each emulsion RT-PCR master mix held roughly 4,500-260,000 T cells and included C-region, Stepout and V-region primers. Emulsions were generated with the Micellula Emulsion and Purification Kit, and RT-PCR used Qiagen OneStep RT-PCR reagents. Pooled libraries were sequenced on an Illumina MiSeq with paired-end 2 x 250 reads. The study's own analysis went as follows. Read pairs were joined in Galaxy and clipped at the engineered overlap into separate alpha and beta files, and reads that were not clipped were discarded. Alpha-beta pairs were assigned with CompleteTCR, a MiTCR-based pipeline that links chains sharing read cluster identifiers using an R script. TCR sequences observed only once, about 1-3.3%, were removed as potential sequencing errors. In-frame beta chains were kept once TCRdb had trimmed the public reads at Q25 with fastp and called clones with MiXCR. Entries are consolidated by CDR3 protein sequence, retaining the most common genes and DNA. The V and J calls and clone size are TCRdb's, not the authors'. The sample yields nearly 40,000 distinct CDR3 sequences; 45% to 50% were counted once. The ten largest make up less than 80% of the sample.

This clonotype has at least ten counts. Its cognate antigen has yet to be identified. Base qualities are not recorded, but no much larger clone differs from it by a single base. Study-wide findings and limitations: Emulsion RT-PCR was considered qualitative rather than quantitative, since transcript abundance and primer differences skewed clone recovery. Genuine antitumor clones may have been missed because singleton TCRs were discarded and only part of each tumor was sampled. Possible tumor specificity was suggested for roughly 20 TCR pairs that were shared across seven or more patient tumors yet rarely found in control blood. TRBV7 predominated among shared TCRs, which may reflect tumor recognition or a mispriming bias from eight TRBV7 primers. Tumor-involved sentinel lymph nodes shared about fourfold more TCRs with matched tumor repertoires than tumor-free nodes (about 7.7% versus 2%). Shared TCRs were encoded by various nucleotide sequences, which suggests selection and expansion based on antigen.

The CDR3 runs 11 residues from the cysteine to the phenylalanine. Only the CDR3 DNA is retained, 33 bases long and in frame from the first base. V lost 6 bases and J lost 10 bases; the stretch between them is 12 bases long. CDR1 is given as MNHEY and CDR2 as SMNVEV, both from the germline V gene (reference sequence). The sequence joins TRBV27 to TRBJ2-5; 6 matching bases give a weak D call of TRBD1. This TCR came from a pool of human donors with breast cancer or a healthy control (not recorded which). The sample was CD8+ T cells. The encoded CDR3 is CASSYTGRQYF. In nucleotide form, the sequence is TGTGCCAGCAGCTACACAGGGCGCCAGTACTTC.